The rows below give T cell receptor beta chains drawn from one sample of a study of shared clonotypes between healthy human individuals. Clones were read by immunoSEQ multiplex PCR, and TCRdb kept only the in-frame ones, dropping some. The sample yields about 490,000 clones, less than 80% seen once. The sample taken for sequencing was PBMCs. The receptors stem from a woman in her forties in good health. Some clones in this sample may be carry-over from other donors' samples. Each CDR3 is given with its conserved first and last residue. A D gene is named only where the DNA matches it firmly. Where a row states a size, it is once, few, many or the class of an expanded clone; other rows omit it.

clone_size j_call cdr3_length d_call v_call cdr3_aa cdr3_nt
. TRBJ2-7 19 TRBD2 TRBV28 CASSQVIAGTFPAGREQYF TGTGCCAGCAGTCAGGTAATAGCGGGAACCTTCCCTGCTGGGAGGGAGCAGTACTTC
once TRBJ2-1 16 . TRBV15 CATSRDPEGGRNEQFF TGTGCCACCAGCAGAGATCCGGAAGGGGGACGGAATGAGCAGTTCTTC
. TRBJ2-3 17 . TRBV19 CASSIYGGHASTDTQYF TGTGCCAGTAGTATCTACGGGGGGCACGCTAGCACAGATACGCAGTATTTT
few TRBJ2-1 17 . TRBV5-4 CASSSSKRVSPYNEQFF TGTGCCAGCAGCTCTTCAAAAAGGGTGTCCCCCTACAATGAGCAGTTCTTC
. TRBJ2-3 14 . TRBV5-4 CASSSRDFTDTQYF TGTGCCAGCAGCTCCCGGGACTTCACAGATACGCAGTATTTT
. TRBJ1-6 16 TRBD1 TRBV9 CASSAGQTPNNSPLHF TGTGCCAGCAGCGCGGGACAGACGCCGAACAATTCACCCCTCCACTTT
. TRBJ1-5 13 . TRBV2 CASSVAGNQPQHF TGTGCCAGCAGTGTAGCGGGCAATCAGCCCCAGCATTTT
few TRBJ1-2 15 . TRBV5-1 CASSLAFTAYYGYTF TGCGCCAGCAGCTTGGCCTTCACAGCCTACTATGGCTACACCTTC
. TRBJ2-7 17 . TRBV28 CASSLRGPPPPSYEQYF TGTGCCAGCAGCCTCAGGGGCCCACCACCACCTTCCTACGAGCAGTACTTC
once TRBJ2-2 16 . TRBV5-1 CASSLGGVGNTGELFF TGCGCCAGCAGCTTGGGAGGCGTAGGCAACACCGGGGAGCTGTTTTTT
. TRBJ1-5 17 TRBD1 TRBV4-1 CASSQPGQGRSNQPQHF TGCGCCAGCAGCCAACCGGGACAGGGCCGTAGCAATCAGCCCCAGCATTTT
few TRBJ1-2 13 TRBD1 TRBV2 CASTRDSNYGYTF TGTGCCAGCACCAGGGACAGTAACTATGGCTACACCTTC